This T cell receptor beta chain was captured in a study of cytotoxic CD8 clonotypes in ibrutinib-treated CLL. Looking at the study overall: After median 68 months, around 14 stayed in remission, about 12 progressed; responses about 24 partial, 2 complete. A mean of around 270,000 productive templates and tens of thousands of productive rearrangements was obtained per sample.

Trimming at V came to 7 bases and at J to 4 bases, leaving 7 bases not matched to a gene. CDR1 is SNHLY and CDR2 is FYNNEI in the germline V gene. The CDR3 consists of 15 residues. The intended depth for sequencing was 1 in 200,000 to 1 in 1 million T cells. Assay: immunoSEQ multiplex PCR; the TCRdb copy retains only in-frame clones and omits some. The sample holds some 300,000 clones, 70% to 80% seen once. Concerning this clone itself: What it recognizes is unknown.

The study, taken as a whole, reports: At the start, clonality exceeded age-matched healthy donors and followed circulating CD8+ T-cell counts.

The origin of this receptor is a human donor with chronic lymphocytic leukemia. Sequencing used PBMCs, obtained before ibrutinib treatment. This chain uses TRBV2 with TRBJ2-1; 10 nucleotides agree with TRBD1. CDR3 sequence (DNA): TGTGCCAGCAACGCGGGGACAGGGGTGTACAATGAGCAGTTCTTC. Amino acid sequence: CASNAGTGVYNEQFF.